The rows below give T cell receptor beta chains drawn from one sample of a study of T cells in Graves' hyperthyroidism and ophthalmopathy. TCRdb redid the calling of the multiplex PCR reads with MiXCR, one entry per CDR3 protein. The sample includes some 510,000 distinct CDR3 sequences, under 25% of them seen just once. Sequencing input: blood. The receptors come from a man younger than 35 with Graves' hyperthyroidism. CDR3s include the opening cysteine and the closing phenylalanine or tryptophan. A D gene is named only where the DNA matches it firmly. Size tells how often a clone was seen (once, few, many) or the class of an expanded clone, and some rows leave it out.

few,-,TRBV7-9,TRBJ2-5,15,TGTGCCAGCAGTCCACCCCGGGGCAACCAAGAGACCCAGTACTTC,CASSPPRGNQETQYF
-,-,TRBV5-1,TRBJ1-1,13,TGCGCCAGCAGCTTGGAGGGTTCTAAGGAAGCTTTCTTT,CASSLEGSKEAFF
-,-,TRBV20-1,TRBJ1-1,13,TGCAGTGCTAGAGATCAACCGGGGGTTGAAGCTTTCTTT,CSARDQPGVEAFF
many,TRBD2,TRBV28,TRBJ2-5,16,TGTGCCAGCAGTTTATCGGGCGGGGGGGCCCTTGAGACCCAGTACTTC,CASSLSGGGALETQYF
-,-,TRBV30,TRBJ2-6,12,TGTGCCTGGAGTCGTGGGGCCAACGTCCTGACTTTC,CAWSRGANVLTF
-,TRBD1,TRBV30,TRBJ1-6,12,TGTGCCTGGACCAGGGGGAATTCACCCCTCCACTTT,CAWTRGNSPLHF
-,-,TRBV4-2,TRBJ1-1,15,TGTGCCAGCAGCCAAGAAGAATATCTGAACACTGAAGCTTTCTTT,CASSQEEYLNTEAFF
-,TRBD1,TRBV12-3/TRBV12-4,TRBJ2-5,14,TGTGCCAGCAACGGACAGGGATACCAAGAGACCCAGTACTTC,CASNGQGYQETQYF
-,-,TRBV10-3,TRBJ2-5,14,TGTGCCATCAGTGAATCCACAGCCCAAGAGACCCAGTACTTC,CAISESTAQETQYF
many,-,TRBV27,TRBJ1-1,13,TGTGCCAGCAGTTTATCACAGGGTGGTGAAGCTTTCTTT,CASSLSQGGEAFF
many,-,TRBV2,TRBJ2-5,12,TGTGCCAGCGGGGATAGGGGTGAGACCCAGTACTTC,CASGDRGETQYF
many,-,TRBV28,TRBJ2-7,13,TGTGCCAGCAGAGGGACGGCTTTCTACGAGCAGTACTTC,CASRGTAFYEQYF
many,-,TRBV9,TRBJ1-2,15,TGTGCCAGCAGCCTCCTCGAGACGGCCAACTATGGCTACACCTTC,CASSLLETANYGYTF
many,-,TRBV12-3/TRBV12-4,TRBJ1-1,12,TGTGCCAGCACGCAGGGAGGGACTGAAGCTTTCTTT,CASTQGGTEAFF
-,-,TRBV15,TRBJ2-7,14,TGTGCCACCAGCAGGCCCAGGGGGGGACGAGAGCAGTACTTC,CATSRPRGGREQYF
many,TRBD1,TRBV11-1,TRBJ2-5,17,TGTGCCAGCAGCTGGGGGACAGGGGGTTCGACCCAAGAGACCCAGTACTTC,CASSWGTGGSTQETQYF
many,TRBD1,TRBV12-3/TRBV12-4,TRBJ2-5,14,TGTGCCAGCAGCCCCGGGACAGGGGTGGGGACCCAGTACTTC,CASSPGTGVGTQYF
many,-,TRBV6-2/TRBV6-3,TRBJ1-5,12,TGTGCCAGCAGTTACGTTAATCAGCCCCAGCATTTT,CASSYVNQPQHF
many,-,TRBV10-3,TRBJ1-2,13,TGTGCCATCAGTGATCTCGGACTGCGGGGCTACGCCTTC,CAISDLGLRGYAF
few,-,TRBV19,TRBJ1-2,14,TGTGCCAGTAGTATTTCGAGAGACACCTATGGCTACACCTTC,CASSISRDTYGYTF
few,-,TRBV2,TRBJ2-2,12,TGTGCCAGCAGTGGAGCCGCCGGGGAGCTGTTTTTT,CASSGAAGELFF
-,-,TRBV5-1,TRBJ2-6,15,TGCGCCAGCAGCTTGGAAGGGTACGGGGCCAACGTCCTGACTTTC,CASSLEGYGANVLTF
few,TRBD1,TRBV19,TRBJ1-5,16,TGTGCCAGTAGTCCAAACCTGGACAGGGGCAATCAGCCCCAGCATTTT,CASSPNLDRGNQPQHF
many,TRBD2,TRBV6-5,TRBJ2-7,15,TGTGCCAGCAGTTACAGTTGGGGGGGTGGGTCCGAGCAGTACTTC,CASSYSWGGGSEQYF
-,TRBD1,TRBV13,TRBJ1-1,17,TGTGCCAGCAACGCCCAGGACAGGGCAGGGAAGGACACTGAAGCTTTCTTT,CASNAQDRAGKDTEAFF
-,TRBD1,TRBV12-3/TRBV12-4,TRBJ2-7,14,TGTGCCAGCACCCGGGACAGGGGGCGGAACGAGCAGTACTTC,CASTRDRGRNEQYF
few,-,TRBV6-1,TRBJ1-5,15,TGTGCCAGCAGTCCAGGGGCAGACAGCAATCAGCCCCAGCATTTT,CASSPGADSNQPQHF
-,-,TRBV6-5,TRBJ1-2,15,TGTGCCAGCAGTTACTCCGGGCGGAGCAACTATGGCTACACCTTC,CASSYSGRSNYGYTF
many,-,TRBV28,TRBJ2-2,16,TGTGCCAGCAGTTTTCGATCGAGGCAGCCGACCGGGGAGCTGTTTTTT,CASSFRSRQPTGELFF